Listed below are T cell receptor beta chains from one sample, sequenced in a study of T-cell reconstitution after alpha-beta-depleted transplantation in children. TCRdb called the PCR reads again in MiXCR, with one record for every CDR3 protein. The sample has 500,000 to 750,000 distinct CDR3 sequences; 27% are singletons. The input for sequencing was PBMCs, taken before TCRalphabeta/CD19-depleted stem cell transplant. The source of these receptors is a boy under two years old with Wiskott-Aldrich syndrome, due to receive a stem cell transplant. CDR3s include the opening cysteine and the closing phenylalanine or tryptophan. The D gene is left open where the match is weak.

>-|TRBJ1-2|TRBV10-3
CAISDQGPPTSF
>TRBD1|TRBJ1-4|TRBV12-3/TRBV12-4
CASSMGQGGSLFF
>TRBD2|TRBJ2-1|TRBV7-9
CASSGRLAGGENEQFF
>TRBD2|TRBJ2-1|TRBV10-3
CAINVAGGHSEQFF
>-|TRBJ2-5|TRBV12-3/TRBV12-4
CASRSREVGETQYF
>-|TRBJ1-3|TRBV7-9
CASSLGRREGNTIYF
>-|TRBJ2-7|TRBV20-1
CSAHRSRSYEQYF
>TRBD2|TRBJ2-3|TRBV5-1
CASSLRGSYTDTQYF
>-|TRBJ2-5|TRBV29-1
CSVEAPMKTQYF
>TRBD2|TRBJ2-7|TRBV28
CASKPGLGVYEQYF
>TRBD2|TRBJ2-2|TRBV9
CASSVAPRSGRAKGTGELFF
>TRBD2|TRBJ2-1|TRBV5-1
CASSSGEGSLGEQFF
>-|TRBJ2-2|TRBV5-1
CASSFSTGELFF
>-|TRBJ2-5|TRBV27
CASRESQWETQYF
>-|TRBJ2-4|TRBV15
CATSRRPRGGINIQYF
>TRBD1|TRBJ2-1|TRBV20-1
CSARDRGRDEQFF
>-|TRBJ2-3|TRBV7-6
CASSWQGGNTDTQYF